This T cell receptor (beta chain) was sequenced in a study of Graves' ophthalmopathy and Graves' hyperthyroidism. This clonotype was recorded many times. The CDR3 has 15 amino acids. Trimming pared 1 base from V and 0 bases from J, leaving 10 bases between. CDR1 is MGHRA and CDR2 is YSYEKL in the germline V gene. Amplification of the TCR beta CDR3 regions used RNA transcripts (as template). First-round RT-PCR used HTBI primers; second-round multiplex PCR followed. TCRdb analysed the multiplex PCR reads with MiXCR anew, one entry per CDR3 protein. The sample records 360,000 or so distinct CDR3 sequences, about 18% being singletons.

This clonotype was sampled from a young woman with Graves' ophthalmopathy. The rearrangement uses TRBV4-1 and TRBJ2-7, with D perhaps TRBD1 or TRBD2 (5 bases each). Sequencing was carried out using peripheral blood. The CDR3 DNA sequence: TGCGCCAGCAGCCAAGCCCCCGGGACCTCCTACGAGCAGTACTTC. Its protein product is CASSQAPGTSYEQYF.